This T cell receptor beta chain emerged from a study of cytomegalovirus exposure and HLA in healthy donors (dated by TCRdb to about 2017). About the study as a whole: An earlier analysis of 587 of the donors reported approximately 280 Gb of sequence data and about 120 million unique TCR beta sequences obtained from 150 million to 200 million T cells. About 320 gigabases of sequencing data and 78 million or so unique TCR sequences were included in an early release covering 550 to 800 HLA-typed donors. Among the approximately 420 genotyped donors, approximately 82% belonged to the genetic ancestry cluster associated with self-reported Caucasian donors. The study aimed to test whether signatures of past pathogen exposure could be identified by cataloging public T cell receptors. The study used immunosequencing to profile the T cell repertoires of 600 to 850 subjects and linked those repertoires to cytomegalovirus serostatus. Along with the approximately 700-subject first cohort, a separate validation cohort of more than 90 different subjects was used. To predict cytomegalovirus infection status, the study brought together high-throughput TCR immunosequencing, statistical association of individual TCRs with disease status, and machine learning. A later analysis re-analyzed previously published TCR beta repertoires from roughly 630 donors and added high-resolution HLA genotyping to study TCR occurrence patterns. Rather than using new phenotypic data, the later analysis identified candidate immune exposures from TCR beta sequences and from how often those sequences occurred across donors. In an earlier analysis of roughly 540 of the donors, high-throughput TCR beta sequencing was used to judge whether each TCR beta V gene segment behaved as functional or pseudogenic. Donor age, sex, ethnicity and CMV serostatus were compiled together with the repertoire data. In a later genetic analysis, genome-wide SNP genotypes for 398 of the 666 donors were used, and that subset was treated as a discovery cohort. All discovery cohort repertoires had been generated on a single sequencing platform. HLA typing included class I and class II loci at four-digit resolution. Typing coverage differed by locus: A, B, C, DRB1 and DQB1 were typed in roughly 629-630 donors, DQA1 in around 500, DPA1 in over 600, and DPB1 in approximately 450. About five DR-DQ haplotypes were handled as single units for association and clustering, since linkage in the cohort was strong. Across some 400 genotyped donors of the cohort, an average of about 250,000 unique TCR beta nucleotide sequences per donor were sequenced, and roughly 20% of those sequences were non-productive. Study-wide findings and limitations: Three of the identified cytomegalovirus-associated TCR beta chains were confirmed in vitro to be specific for cytomegalovirus antigens. When HLA alleles, especially DR and DQ, strongly co-occurred, TCR associations were difficult to assign to individual alleles. In a later genetic analysis, fewer N-insertions in productive TCRs were reported among donors in an Asian-associated ancestry cluster than the roughly 640-donor mean. The authors suggested that the approach could potentially be generalized to other disease states and immunological phenotypes. CMV serostatus was the only immune exposure information available for the cohort. The presence/absence analyses assumed that sequencing depth was roughly uniform across donors, and that assumption may not be true. A later analysis reported that several top co-occurrence clusters appeared linked to parvovirus B19, influenza, CMV and Epstein-Barr virus. Cytomegalovirus status was reported to be diagnosed by the classifier with high specificity and sensitivity in both the original and validation cohorts. In an earlier analysis of about 600 of the donors, most TCR beta V segments appeared in productive rearrangements about 87% or about 30% of the time, broadly matching IMGT annotations. A cluster of highly shared sequence variants was judged likely to be a technical artifact of the sequencing pipeline. HLA typing was unavailable for some donors at each locus, so association tests used only the typed subset. Most CMV-associated TCR beta chains appeared to be HLA-restricted in a later analysis, and the HLA associations seemed to be driven largely by CMV exposure. Linkage disequilibrium might explain the correlated functional status among segregating V segments, but an unknown experimental factor could not be ruled out. A later genetic analysis associated a missense DCLRE1C variant with V-gene and J-gene trimming of TCR beta chains, and an independent cohort replicated the association. Over 15 rarely observed V segments, including chromosome 9 orphons, were excluded from the earlier analysis of about 600 of the donors because counts were too low. In this cohort, only TCR beta chains were sequenced, and detectable features were limited by the absence of alpha or paired-chain data. Most TCR sequences were seen in very few donors, while some public TCRs were found in many individuals. In a later analysis, HLA-associated TCR beta chains showed more clonal expansion and lower generation probabilities than non-associated chains that were equally common. A further reported finding was that TCR beta sequences accurately predicted the HLA-A and HLA-B alleles for most subjects in the first cohort. Because the 87-base-pair reads could not distinguish some IMGT-functional V segments, including TRBV6-2 and TRBV6-3, those segments were excluded. The study listed 150 to 200 TCR beta chains as associated with cytomegalovirus. At a false discovery rate of 0.05, a later analysis linked about 16,000 TCR beta sequences to specific HLA alleles. According to a later analysis, TCR association rates differed among HLA loci, with DRB1 alleles showing the most associated TCRs and HLA-C alleles showing the fewest.

Remarks on this clone: Its antigen is not yet known. No base qualities exist here, and no much larger clone lies one base off it.

The library was built by means of the immunoSEQ multiplex PCR assay. For the multiplex PCR, a mixture combining 60 forward primers for TCR Vbeta segments and 13 reverse primers for TCR Jbeta segments was used. Amplification of the CDR3 region of rearranged TCR beta genes was performed with a multiplex PCR assay on genomic DNA. Amplified TCR beta libraries were sequenced as 87-base-pair reads on the Illumina HiSeq System. The original methods were these. A later analysis tallied tens of millions of unique TCR beta chains across the 550 to 850 repertoires, and about 10 million of those chains were shared by two or more donors. To remove PCR and sequencing errors, raw reads were error-corrected and collapsed into unique sequences using a nearest-neighbor algorithm that merged closely related sequences. CDR3 sequences were aligned to IMGT reference sequences to assign V, D and J gene segments. For a sequence to be retained, a match of at least six nucleotides was required to both a V gene segment and a J gene segment. Rearrangements were called productive when the CDR3 lacked stop codons and stayed in frame with V and J; all others were non-productive. CDR3 was defined according to IMGT convention as the region running from the second conserved V-encoded cysteine to the conserved J-encoded phenylalanine. The earlier analysis of a few hundred of the donors excluded sequences that lacked an unambiguous match to a single V gene segment. An earlier analysis of several hundred of the donors called V segments functional above 56.7% productive rearrangements and segregating when the between-donor standard deviation exceeded 5%. A statistical classification framework was developed to diagnose cytomegalovirus status using the catalog of TCR beta chain sequences. In a later analysis, V and J genes were assigned by comparing TCR nucleotide sequences against IMGT/GENE-DB human TR gene sequences. A later analysis assigned CDR3 sequences and most-parsimonious VDJ recombination scenarios with the TCRdist pipeline. In a later analysis, each TCR beta chain was defined by its CDR3 amino acid sequence together with its V-gene family, and reads without a unique V-gene family were excluded. In a later analysis, approximately 640 highly shared, low-generation-probability nucleotide sequences were removed to address suspected cross-contamination and a sequencing artifact. For each public chain, a later analysis derived a clonal expansion index from normalized ranks of inferred template counts within each repertoire. A later analysis computed generation probabilities with a VDJ recombination model fitted to out-of-frame rearrangements, and checked the results against IGoR. In a later analysis, TCR-TCR, TCR-HLA and TCR-CMV co-occurrence was scored with hypergeometric tests, and a repertoire-size bias correction was applied to TCR pairs. In a later analysis, false discovery rates were estimated by permuting HLA or CMV assignments 20 times. In a later analysis, co-occurring TCRs were grouped using DBSCAN, with TCRdist sequence similarity added in when clustering inside HLA-allele-positive subsets. Co-occurrence clustering excluded repertoires with fewer than 30,000 or more than 120,000 public chains, plus five with anomalous nucleotide sharing. What TCRdb holds here is the immuneACCESS table cut down to in-frame rearrangements. Part of the clones is not present; checked against another copy, under half of the missing clones reflect an unresolved V gene, and the others are unexplained. V and J calls plus clone size are reproduced from that table; the DNA served to infer D and trimming. This sample lists around 140,000 clones; roughly 74% were detected once. The ten largest clonotypes hold roughly 7.2% of the sample.

The cohort comprised 710 or so healthy bone marrow donors. Cohort members were all nominally healthy when sampled, although unrecorded immune exposures were likely present. The donor tested CMV seronegative, placing the donor among the 352 seronegative members of the cohort. Every donor gave a peripheral blood sample, and the peripheral blood mononuclear cells from that sample were used for TCR beta sequencing. Genomic DNA was extracted from the blood cell samples with the Qiagen DNeasy Blood Extraction Kit. From the cysteine through the phenylalanine, the CDR3 covers 15 amino acids. CDR3 DNA is the only sequence kept; it has 45 bases, read in frame from the first base. Taken from the germline V gene, the CDR1 and CDR2 loops are SGDLS and YYNGEE. From V the trimming removes 3 bases and from J it removes 1 base, while the gene matches leave 5 bases of the junction unaccounted for.

The chain is encoded by TRBV9 joined to TRBJ1-2, and 8 junction bases match TRBD1. This TCR was sampled from a male donor in good health and CMV-seronegative. Sequences were obtained from PBMCs. The bases are TGTGCCAGCAGCGCGGGGACAGGAAGTAACTATGGCTACACCTTC. Its translation reads: CASSAGTGSNYGYTF.